A single T cell receptor beta chain is shown here with its context. Germline V CDR1 and CDR2: SGHTA, FQGNSA. The CDR3 consists of 17 residues. V was pared by 4 bases and J by 0 bases, with 13 bases between. Measured with immunoSEQ multiplex PCR; TCRdb has only the in-frame clones, and not every one. The table has roughly 28,000 clones, 85% to 95% seen once; the top ten hold less than 5.5%. Each donor contributed about 100,000 T cells on average, unsorted. This entry belongs to a study of T cells in tuberculosis. Study context: A South African cohort included IGRA-negative adolescents, latently infected IGRA-positive adolescents and adults with active tuberculosis.

Sequencing was done on a sample of PBMCs. The rearrangement links TRBV7-2 to TRBJ2-6; possibly TRBD1 for D (6 bases). The receptor's source is a donor between 10 and 35 years old with latent tuberculosis or without tuberculosis infection. As DNA, the CDR3 is TGTGCCAGCAGCTCTAGGACAGCAGTCTCTGGGGCCAACGTCCTGACTTTC. Protein sequence: CASSSRTAVSGANVLTF.